This T cell receptor beta chain came from a study of Graves' ophthalmopathy and Graves' hyperthyroidism. General observations from the study: Blood contained most expanded thyroid clonotypes exceeding 0.001 frequency.

Hyperthyroidism is called stable when no ophthalmopathy develops within 18 months of follow-up. Ineligible for inclusion were patients with other autoimmune diseases, uncontrolled infections, pregnancy or lactation. Amplification from RNA transcripts yielded the TCR beta CDR3 regions. The first-round RT-PCR employed HTBI primers together with the Qiagen OneStep RT-PCR kit. A multiplex PCR was then performed as the second round. TCRdb itself ran the multiplex PCR reads through MiXCR, one entry per CDR3 protein. The sample holds roughly 400,000 distinct CDR3 sequences; roughly a sixth are singletons and the top ten take 2.4%. This clonotype was picked up many times. Its target is not known. There are 15 residues in the CDR3. Germline assignment: CDR1 SGHRS and CDR2 YFSETQ. V dropped 4 bases and J dropped 0 bases, with 11 bases sitting between them.

The gene calls are TRBV5-1 and TRBJ1-3; D is undetermined. The sequence was collected from an adult woman with stable Graves' hyperthyroidism. Sequenced: peripheral blood. This CDR3 is CASSPRQASGNTIYF. The DNA of the CDR3 is TGCGCCAGCAGCCCGAGACAAGCCTCTGGAAACACCATATATTTT.